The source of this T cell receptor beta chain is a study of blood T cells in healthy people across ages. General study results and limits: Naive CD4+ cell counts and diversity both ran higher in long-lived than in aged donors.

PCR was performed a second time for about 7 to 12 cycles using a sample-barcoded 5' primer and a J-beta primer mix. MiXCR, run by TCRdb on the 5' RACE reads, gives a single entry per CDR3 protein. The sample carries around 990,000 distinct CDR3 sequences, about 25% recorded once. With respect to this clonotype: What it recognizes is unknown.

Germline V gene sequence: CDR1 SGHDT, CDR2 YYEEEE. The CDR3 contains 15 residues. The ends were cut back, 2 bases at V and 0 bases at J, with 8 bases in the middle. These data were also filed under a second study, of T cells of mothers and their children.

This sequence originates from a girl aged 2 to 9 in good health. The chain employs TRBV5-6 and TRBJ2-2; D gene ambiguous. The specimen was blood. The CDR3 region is CASSFVKTNTGELFF. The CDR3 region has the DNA TGTGCCAGCAGCTTCGTCAAGACGAACACCGGGGAGCTGTTTTTT.